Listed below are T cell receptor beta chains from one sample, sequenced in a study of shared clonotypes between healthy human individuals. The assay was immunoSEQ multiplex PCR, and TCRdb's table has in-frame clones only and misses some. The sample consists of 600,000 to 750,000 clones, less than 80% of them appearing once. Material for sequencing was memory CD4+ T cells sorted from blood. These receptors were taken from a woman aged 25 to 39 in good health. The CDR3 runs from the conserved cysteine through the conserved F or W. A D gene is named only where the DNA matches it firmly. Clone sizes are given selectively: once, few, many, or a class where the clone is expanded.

DNA: TGCAGCGTTGAACGGAGACAGGGCGACACTGAAGCTTTCTTT; CDR3: CSVERRQGDTEAFF; J: TRBJ1-1; size: few; V: TRBV29-1; D: TRBD1
DNA: TGCAGCGTGAGTGGACAGCAAGAGACCCAGTACTTC; CDR3: CSVSGQQETQYF; J: TRBJ2-5; size: few; V: TRBV29-1; D: -
DNA: TGTGCCAGCAGCAAAGGATTGTACCAAGAGACCCAGTACTTC; CDR3: CASSKGLYQETQYF; J: TRBJ2-5; size: many; V: TRBV21-1; D: -
DNA: TGTGCCAGTAGTACCCGGGACTACGAAATCGTGTTCTTC; CDR3: CASSTRDYEIVFF; J: TRBJ2-1; size: few; V: TRBV19; D: TRBD2
DNA: TGTGCCAGCAGCTACCCGGGGCAGGGGAAGAACCAGTACTTC; CDR3: CASSYPGQGKNQYF; J: TRBJ2-5; size: -; V: TRBV11-2; D: -
DNA: TGCAGCGTTAGTATTAACATGGTAGCTCACGAGCAGTACTTC; CDR3: CSVSINMVAHEQYF; J: TRBJ2-7; size: once; V: TRBV29-1; D: -
DNA: TGTGCCAGTATGCCGTCAGGGATTGACTATGGCTACACCTTC; CDR3: CASMPSGIDYGYTF; J: TRBJ1-2; size: -; V: TRBV19; D: -
DNA: TGTGCCAGCAGTTACTCCGAAAAAGCGGAGCAGTACTTC; CDR3: CASSYSEKAEQYF; J: TRBJ2-7; size: once; V: TRBV6-5; D: -
DNA: TGTGCCAGCAGTGAATCTGGGGGGCAGAGTCAGCCCCAGCATTTT; CDR3: CASSESGGQSQPQHF; J: TRBJ1-5; size: -; V: TRBV6-1; D: -
DNA: TGCAGCGTTGGAGGTCGGGACTCAGGCTGGGGTACGCAGTATTTT; CDR3: CSVGGRDSGWGTQYF; J: TRBJ2-3; size: once; V: TRBV29-1; D: -
DNA: TGCAGCGTTCCCCGAAGAGGCGCGAACACTGAAGCTTTCTTT; CDR3: CSVPRRGANTEAFF; J: TRBJ1-1; size: -; V: TRBV29-1; D: -
DNA: TGTGCCAGTAGTACCACAGGGGGCGCAGGCACCGGGGAGCTGTTTTTT; CDR3: CASSTTGGAGTGELFF; J: TRBJ2-2; size: few; V: TRBV19; D: TRBD1
DNA: TGTGCCACCAGCAGAGATAGCACTGAAGCTTTCTTT; CDR3: CATSRDSTEAFF; J: TRBJ1-1; size: many; V: TRBV15; D: -
DNA: TGTGCCAGCAGCCAGCAGGGGGGCTACTACGAGCAGTACTTC; CDR3: CASSQQGGYYEQYF; J: TRBJ2-7; size: -; V: TRBV14; D: -
DNA: TGTGCCAGTAGTATAGCCCCTCCAACTAGCGGGAGGACCTACGAGCAGTACTTC; CDR3: CASSIAPPTSGRTYEQYF; J: TRBJ2-7; size: -; V: TRBV19; D: TRBD2
DNA: TGTGCCAGCAGCCCGCTCGGGCTTTTGAACACTGAAGCTTTCTTT; CDR3: CASSPLGLLNTEAFF; J: TRBJ1-1; size: -; V: TRBV5-6; D: -
DNA: TGTGCCAGCAGTTTCGACAGGGGGTTCCAAGAGACCCAGTACTTC; CDR3: CASSFDRGFQETQYF; J: TRBJ2-5; size: -; V: TRBV28; D: TRBD1
DNA: TGTGCCAGCAGTGGGACGAGCAATCAGCCCCAGCATTTT; CDR3: CASSGTSNQPQHF; J: TRBJ1-5; size: many; V: TRBV2; D: -
DNA: TGTGCCAGCAGCTCCTATACAGGCAGCAATCAGCCCCAGCATTTT; CDR3: CASSSYTGSNQPQHF; J: TRBJ1-5; size: once; V: TRBV7-8; D: -
DNA: TGTGCCAGCAGCCCCCGACTAGCGGGAGGGCCGACCGAGCAGTTCTTC; CDR3: CASSPRLAGGPTEQFF; J: TRBJ2-1; size: -; V: TRBV11-1; D: TRBD2
DNA: TGTGCCAGCAGTTTATATTCTAGTAGGCCTAAAGACTACGAGCAGTACTTC; CDR3: CASSLYSSRPKDYEQYF; J: TRBJ2-7; size: few; V: TRBV27; D: -
DNA: TGTGCCAGCAGCTCCGGACCCACTCGGGCCTACGAGCAGTACTTC; CDR3: CASSSGPTRAYEQYF; J: TRBJ2-7; size: -; V: TRBV7-2; D: -
DNA: TGTGCCAGCAGTTTGGCCAGCGCCCGGAACACCGGGGAGCTGTTTTTT; CDR3: CASSLASARNTGELFF; J: TRBJ2-2; size: -; V: TRBV27; D: -
DNA: TGTGCCTGGAGTGAGGGTTCCCCCCTCCACTTT; CDR3: CAWSEGSPLHF; J: TRBJ1-6; size: -; V: TRBV30; D: -
DNA: TGCAGCGTCTCCGCGGTTCAAGAGACCCAGTACTTC; CDR3: CSVSAVQETQYF; J: TRBJ2-5; size: -; V: TRBV29-1; D: -
DNA: TGTGCCAGCAGTTACTGGGGAGGGGGGAACACTGAAGCTTTCTTT; CDR3: CASSYWGGGNTEAFF; J: TRBJ1-1; size: -; V: TRBV6-5; D: -
DNA: TGTGCCAGTGTGAGGCGGGGGTCCTACAATGAGCAGTTCTTC; CDR3: CASVRRGSYNEQFF; J: TRBJ2-1; size: -; V: TRBV28; D: TRBD2
DNA: TGTGCCAGCAGCCCCGGACTAGCGGGATCTGAGACCCAGTACTTC; CDR3: CASSPGLAGSETQYF; J: TRBJ2-5; size: -; V: TRBV6-6; D: TRBD2
DNA: TGTGCCAGCAGCTTAGAACGTGGGACCCAGTACTTC; CDR3: CASSLERGTQYF; J: TRBJ2-5; size: few; V: TRBV11-2; D: -
DNA: TGTGCCAGCAGTTTAGGGACAGGGGGCGCTCAGCCCCAGCATTTT; CDR3: CASSLGTGGAQPQHF; J: TRBJ1-5; size: -; V: TRBV28; D: TRBD1
DNA: TGTGCCAGCAGTTTATGGCTAGCGGGAGCGGATACGCAGTATTTT; CDR3: CASSLWLAGADTQYF; J: TRBJ2-3; size: -; V: TRBV28; D: TRBD2
DNA: TGTGCCAGCAGTCCCTGGACAGGGGGCAATCAGCCCCAGCATTTT; CDR3: CASSPWTGGNQPQHF; J: TRBJ1-5; size: -; V: TRBV28; D: TRBD1
DNA: TGTGCCAGCAGTTTATCCCCCACAGGGGGCGATGGCTACACCTTC; CDR3: CASSLSPTGGDGYTF; J: TRBJ1-2; size: few; V: TRBV27; D: TRBD1
DNA: TGTGCCAGCAGGCAGACAGGGCGAGCAGATACGCAGTATTTT; CDR3: CASRQTGRADTQYF; J: TRBJ2-3; size: -; V: TRBV28; D: TRBD1
DNA: TGTGCCAGCAGTGAATGGAGTAGTCTCACAGATACGCAGTATTTT; CDR3: CASSEWSSLTDTQYF; J: TRBJ2-3; size: -; V: TRBV25-1; D: -
DNA: TGTGCCAGCAGTTATGACAGGGTGGATGAAGCTTTCTTT; CDR3: CASSYDRVDEAFF; J: TRBJ1-1; size: -; V: TRBV6-6; D: TRBD1
DNA: TGTGCCAGCTCACCACAGTCTGGGGGCCAAGAGACCCAGTACTTC; CDR3: CASSPQSGGQETQYF; J: TRBJ2-5; size: -; V: TRBV18; D: -
DNA: TGTGCCAGCAATAAGGAGGGGAACACTGAAGCTTTCTTT; CDR3: CASNKEGNTEAFF; J: TRBJ1-1; size: few; V: TRBV27; D: -
DNA: TGTGCCAGCTCACTAGGGACAGGGTATGGCTACACCTTC; CDR3: CASSLGTGYGYTF; J: TRBJ1-2; size: -; V: TRBV18; D: TRBD1
DNA: TGTGCCACCAGCAGAGATTTTCCCGGAACAGGGACTAATGAAAAACTGTTTTTT; CDR3: CATSRDFPGTGTNEKLFF; J: TRBJ1-4; size: -; V: TRBV15; D: -
DNA: TGTGCCAGCAGTGAAGCGCTTGCCGGGCCGGCTGAAGCTTTCTTT; CDR3: CASSEALAGPAEAFF; J: TRBJ1-1; size: -; V: TRBV2; D: -
DNA: TGCGCCAGCAGCCAACACCTGACTGCCTCCTCGTATGGCTACACCTTC; CDR3: CASSQHLTASSYGYTF; J: TRBJ1-2; size: -; V: TRBV4-1; D: -
DNA: TGTGCCACCAGCATTGGACTTTTTGGTTCGGACACTGAAGCTTTCTTT; CDR3: CATSIGLFGSDTEAFF; J: TRBJ1-1; size: many; V: TRBV15; D: -
DNA: TGTGCCTGGAGTGTAGGCGGGGGCCTTTACGAGCAGTACTTC; CDR3: CAWSVGGGLYEQYF; J: TRBJ2-7; size: -; V: TRBV30; D: -
DNA: TGCGCCAGCAGCTTGGCCCCCGGGACAGGGAATACCGGGGAGCTGTTTTTT; CDR3: CASSLAPGTGNTGELFF; J: TRBJ2-2; size: many; V: TRBV5-1; D: TRBD1
DNA: TGTGCCAGCAGCTCACAGGGGGCGCTTGCTTACAATGAGCAGTTCTTC; CDR3: CASSSQGALAYNEQFF; J: TRBJ2-1; size: -; V: TRBV11-2; D: TRBD1
DNA: TGTGCCAGCAGCCCGGGGAGCGGGAGGGAAGAGACCCAGTACTTC; CDR3: CASSPGSGREETQYF; J: TRBJ2-5; size: -; V: TRBV7-9; D: TRBD2
DNA: TGTGCCAGTAGTGGAGTGAGGGGGCAGACAGATACGCAGTATTTT; CDR3: CASSGVRGQTDTQYF; J: TRBJ2-3; size: -; V: TRBV19; D: TRBD1
DNA: TGTGCCAGCTCAGGGACGGGGCCCAATGAGCAGTTCTTC; CDR3: CASSGTGPNEQFF; J: TRBJ2-1; size: -; V: TRBV18; D: -
DNA: TGTGCCACCAGCAGAGACCCAGGACAGACCCATTGGGAGACCCAGTACTTC; CDR3: CATSRDPGQTHWETQYF; J: TRBJ2-5; size: -; V: TRBV15; D: -
DNA: TGTGCCAGCAGTGCCCATAGTGTCGTGGCGCAGTATTTT; CDR3: CASSAHSVVAQYF; J: TRBJ2-3; size: -; V: TRBV27; D: -
DNA: TGTGCTAGTGGTTTAGGGACTAGACCTTTCATATACGAGCAGTACTTC; CDR3: CASGLGTRPFIYEQYF; J: TRBJ2-7; size: few; V: TRBV12-5; D: TRBD2
DNA: TGTGCCAGCAGCTCAACAAAGTACCAAGAGACCCAGTACTTC; CDR3: CASSSTKYQETQYF; J: TRBJ2-5; size: -; V: TRBV7-6; D: -
DNA: TGTGCCTGGAGAAAAGTGGGTGGCGAGACCCAGTACTTC; CDR3: CAWRKVGGETQYF; J: TRBJ2-5; size: -; V: TRBV30; D: -
DNA: TGCGCCAGCAGCCAAGATCAAGGACAAGCTGGAAACACCATATATTTT; CDR3: CASSQDQGQAGNTIYF; J: TRBJ1-3; size: -; V: TRBV4-1; D: -
DNA: TGTGCCAGTAGGTCCGGGACAGTTACTAATGAAAAACTGTTTTTT; CDR3: CASRSGTVTNEKLFF; J: TRBJ1-4; size: -; V: TRBV19; D: TRBD1
DNA: TGTGCCAGCAGTTTGCTCGGGCCTCGGGTGGGCAATCAGCCCCAGCATTTT; CDR3: CASSLLGPRVGNQPQHF; J: TRBJ1-5; size: -; V: TRBV27; D: -